Described below is a single T cell receptor (beta chain) sequence and its context. Antigen: not known. This CDR3 region has 16 residues. Germline values: CDR1 LNHDA, CDR2 SQIVND (reference sequence). Trimming cost V 6 bases and J 6 bases; bases outside gene matches: 7. The data derive from a study of T cell repertoires in cytomegalovirus infection. Across the whole study: Alongside well-studied HLA-B-restricted CMV epitopes, recently identified HLA-C-restricted CMV epitopes were also used. CMV infection and matching HLA type were both indicated by public TCR beta signatures.

TCRdb processed the reads anew with MiXCR; each CDR3 protein has one entry. The sample carries over 250,000 distinct CDR3 sequences, around 20% recorded once. Points from the study as a whole: Carriage of CMV together with the relevant HLA was identifiable through cumulative public TCR beta family frequency. HLA-C-restricted, CMV-specific TCR beta clonotypes were dominant ex vivo.

This rearrangement joins TRBV19 to TRBJ2-2, with 13 bases aligning to TRBD2. This clonotype was sampled from a human donor in good health (CMV status not recorded). Some clones in this sample may be carry-over from other donors' samples. The sample was cultured PBMCs, taken from culture after CMV antigen stimulation. The CDR3 loop is CASRWTSGSLAGELFF. CDR3 sequence (DNA): TGTGCCAGTAGATGGACTAGCGGGAGTTTGGCCGGGGAGCTGTTTTTT.